The 30 T cell receptor beta chains below were found in one sample sequenced in a study of blood T cell repertoires in COVID-19. Libraries were prepared by immunoSEQ multiplex PCR; TCRdb keeps only in-frame clonotypes and omits some of them. This table has more than 95,000 clones, 86% appearing once. What was sequenced was peripheral blood. Receptor source: a woman aged 55-70 years in a cohort sampled during active or convalescent COVID-19.

This sequence joins TRBV28 and TRBJ2-7; TRBD2 might be the D (6 bases). V was cut by 6 bases and J by 2 bases, with 20 bases left in between. CDR3 length equals 16 residues. CDR1 and CDR2 (germline): MDHEN, SYDVKM. CDR3 nucleotides: TGTGCCAGCAGCCTGGGCGCCGGGACTTTCACCTACGAGCAGTACTTC. The encoded protein is CASSLGAGTFTYEQYF.

CDR3 coding DNA: TGTGCCAGCAGCAGGAGGGGGCCGAACAATTCACCCCTCCACTTT. Amino acids: CASSRRGPNNSPLHF. The chain uses TRBV3-1 (or the pseudogene TRBV3-2) and TRBJ1-6; the match to TRBD1 covers 7 bases. There are 15 residues in the CDR3. Losses at the gene ends were 5 bases for V and 7 bases for J; bases not matched to a gene: 8. CDR1 LGHDT and CDR2 YNNKEL come from the germline V gene (reference sequence).

The CDR3: CASSLGPGSEQFF. In DNA, the CDR3 is TGTGCCAGCAGCTTAGGCCCAGGGTCTGAGCAGTTCTTC. This rearrangement joins TRBV11-3 to TRBJ2-1, with D maybe TRBD1 (5 bases). V dropped 1 base and J dropped 9 bases, with 10 bases sitting between them. CDR3 length equals 13 residues. Germline lookup yields CDR1 SGHNT and CDR2 YENEEA.

This clone was recorded once. Here the CDR3 reads CASSQTASGGANTGELFF. In DNA form, the CDR3 reads TGTGCCAGCAGCCAAACGGCTAGCGGGGGGGCGAACACCGGGGAGCTGTTTTTT. The genes are TRBV7-3 and TRBJ2-2; 12 bases match TRBD2. Germline values: CDR1 SGHTA, CDR2 FQGTGA. The CDR3 is 18 amino acids. The ends lost 5 bases at V and 0 bases at J; junction bases unmatched: 7.

This chain links TRBV6-1 with TRBJ2-5, with 9 positions matching TRBD1. The V gene's germline CDR1 is MNHNS and CDR2 SASEGT. V shed 2 bases and J 5 bases; nucleotides not matched to a gene: 12. The CDR3 has 17 amino acids. Here the CDR3 reads CASSEFIGQGLRETQYF. The CDR3 DNA sequence: TGTGCCAGCAGTGAATTTATCGGACAGGGGTTGCGGGAGACCCAGTACTTC.

The gene calls are TRBV5-6 and TRBJ1-5, with D unresolved. The CDR3 length is 13 residues. CDR1 is SGHDT, CDR2 YYEEEE, per germline. V was clipped by 1 base and J by 4 bases, with 6 bases between them. In nucleotides, the CDR3 is TGTGCCAGCAGCTTGTTCAGGAATCAGCCCCAGCATTTT. Translating it yields CASSLFRNQPQHF. Together with reference TRBV5-6 and TRBJ1-5, the CDR3 gives the full variable domain: DAGVTQSPTHLIKTRGQQVTLRCSPKSGHDTVSWYQQALGQGPQFIFQYYEEEERQRGNFPDRFSGHQFPNYSSELNVNALLLGDSALYLCASSLFRNQPQHFGDGTRLSIL.

The genes are TRBV10-3 and TRBJ2-1; 16 nucleotides line up with TRBD2. The CDR3 length is 17 residues. Germline loops: CDR1 ENHRY, CDR2 SYGVKD. Trimming removed 4 bases from V and 7 bases from J; junction bases left unmatched: 7. The CDR3 loop is CAISASGTSGGGNEQFF. DNA for the CDR3: TGTGCCATCAGTGCGTCTGGGACTAGCGGGGGGGGGAATGAGCAGTTCTTC.

There are a few counts of this clone. The CDR3 spells CASSLGTGPFNEQFF. The CDR3 DNA reads TGTGCCAGCAGCTTAGGGACAGGTCCCTTTAATGAGCAGTTCTTC. This chain uses TRBV11-3 with TRBJ2-1, with TRBD1 identical over 7 bases. J gave up 7 bases and V 1 base, and 7 bases lay outside the gene matches. Germline V CDR1 and CDR2: SGHNT, YENEEA. This CDR3 region has 15 residues.

This clone was found once. This chain links TRBV18 with TRBJ2-1; TRBD2 matches 11 bases. This CDR3 is 16 amino acids long. Germline CDR1 KGHSH, CDR2 LQKENI. V shed 1 base and J 8 bases; nucleotides not matched to a gene: 7. Here the CDR3 reads CASSPRTSGSYDEQFF. Written as DNA, the CDR3 is TGTGCCAGCTCACCACGTACTAGCGGGAGTTACGATGAGCAGTTCTTC.

V is TRBV5-4 and J is TRBJ2-7, with 11 bases fitting TRBD2. Germline trimming cut 2 bases from V and 3 bases from J; bases unmatched to any gene: 4. Germline V gene sequence: CDR1 SGHNT, CDR2 YYREEE (reference sequence). The CDR3 has 15 amino acids. The CDR3 DNA is TGTGCCAGCAGCTTACCCGGGACTAGCGGCTACGAGCAGTACTTC. This sequence encodes CASSLPGTSGYEQYF.

CDR3 sequence reads: CARSLGTVGENTEAFF. CDR3 in DNA: TGTGCCAGAAGCCTGGGGACAGTGGGGGAGAACACTGAAGCTTTCTTT. The chain combines TRBV5-3 with TRBJ1-1; 7 bases match TRBD1. TRBV5-3 qualifies as an ORF whose function is uncertain. There are 16 residues in the CDR3. Losses at the gene ends were 4 bases for V and 1 base for J; bases not matched to a gene: 10.

This chain links TRBV21-1 with TRBJ1-4; the table names TRBD1, a call not compared with the DNA. TRBV21-1 represents a pseudogene. This CDR3 spans 13 amino acids. CDR3 sequence: CASTPQFNEKLFF. CDR3 nucleotide sequence: TGTGCCAGCACCCCGCAGTTTAATGAAAAACTGTTTTTT.

This chain connects TRBV7-9 to TRBJ2-1; D gene ambiguous. The CDR3 runs to 13 residues. The V gene's germline CDR1 is SEHNR and CDR2 FQNEAQ (reference sequence). Trimming stripped 1 base from V and 8 bases from J, with 9 bases between. The CDR3 DNA follows: TGTGCCAGCAGCTTAGATCTTGGCTATGAGCAGTTCTTC. This translates into CASSLDLGYEQFF.

The genes are TRBV10-3 and TRBJ2-3; D perhaps matches TRBD2 (6 bases). Germline V CDR1 and CDR2: ENHRY, SYGVKD. CDR3 length: 15 amino acids. Trimming cost V 0 bases and J 6 bases, with 13 bases left between them. CDR3: CAISESGDSVDTQYF. For the CDR3, the DNA is TGTGCCATCAGTGAGTCTGGGGACTCCGTGGATACGCAGTATTTT.

A single count supports this clone. The rearrangement joins TRBV27 to TRBJ1-1, with D unresolved. V lost 3 bases and J lost 1, with 9 bases in between. Per the germline V gene, CDR1 is MNHEY and CDR2 is SMNVEV (reference sequence). This CDR3 contains 14 residues. CDR3 in amino acids: CASSFRLTNTEAFF. The CDR3 DNA follows: TGTGCCAGCAGTTTTAGACTGACGAACACTGAAGCTTTCTTT.

A single count supports this clone. This rearrangement joins TRBV5-6 to TRBJ1-2, with 7 bases identical to TRBD1. V shed 4 bases and J 4 bases; nucleotides not matched to a gene: 7. The CDR3 covers 14 residues. Germline lookup yields CDR1 SGHDT and CDR2 YYEEEE. The chain's CDR3 is CASSANRGAYGYTF. DNA of the CDR3: TGTGCCAGCAGCGCGAACAGGGGAGCCTATGGCTACACCTTC.

This chain connects TRBV5-1 to TRBJ1-1; possibly TRBD1 for D (5 bases). This CDR3 spans 14 amino acids. The V gene lost 4 bases and the J gene lost 1 base, with 11 bases spanning the gap. Germline assignment: CDR1 SGHRS and CDR2 YFSETQ. CDR3 sequence (DNA): TGCGCCAGCAGCCCGGGACTGGAGAACACTGAAGCTTTCTTT. Translation: CASSPGLENTEAFF.

The rearrangement uses TRBV29-1 and TRBJ1-5; D unresolved. The CDR3 loop spans 13 amino acids. CDR1 and CDR2 (germline): SQVTM, ANQGSEA. Between the trimmed V and J ends, which lost 6 bases and 8 bases, there was a span of 17 bases. The CDR3: CSVRGSLGEPQHF. CDR3 DNA: TGCAGCGTCCGCGGGTCCCTTGGGGAGCCCCAGCATTTT.

V usage is TRBV19 and J usage is TRBJ1-2, with 7 bases matching TRBD1. This CDR3 has 15 residues. The germline V gene has CDR1 LNHDA and CDR2 SQIVND (reference sequence). V lost 4 bases, J lost 3 bases, and 8 bases stayed unmatched. CDR3 in DNA: TGTGCCAGTAGTACACAAAAGGGGGCAGACTATGGCTACACCTTC. As protein: CASSTQKGADYGYTF.

The CDR3 DNA reads TGTGCCAGCAGGCCCGGACAGTATAACTATGGCTACACCTTC. It codes for CASRPGQYNYGYTF. The V gene is TRBV2, the J gene TRBJ1-2, with D maybe TRBD1 (6 bases). Germline assignment: CDR1 SNHLY and CDR2 FYNNEI. This CDR3 comprises 14 residues. Trimming took off 6 bases at V and 1 base at J, with 12 bases between the two ends.

The chain couples TRBV6-1 to TRBJ1-2; 7 bases match TRBD1. The V gene's germline CDR1 is MNHNS and CDR2 SASEGT. The CDR3 runs to 14 residues. V trimming: 2 bases; J trimming: 8 bases; junction bases outside the gene matches: 8. The CDR3 protein is CASSERQGFKGYTF. The CDR3 region has the DNA TGTGCCAGCAGTGAAAGACAGGGTTTTAAAGGCTACACCTTC.

The V and J genes are TRBV19 and TRBJ1-1; D is unresolved. The germline V gene encodes CDR1 LNHDA and CDR2 SQIVND (reference sequence). Trimming left V 6 bases short and J 4 bases short, with 18 bases between. The CDR3 extends over 15 amino acids. The CDR3 DNA is TGTGCCAGTAGCCCCTCCCCCAGGATGGGCACTGAAGCTTTCTTT. Translating it yields CASSPSPRMGTEAFF.

The chain links TRBV5-4 to TRBJ1-1; D is unclear. The length of the CDR3 is 13 residues. The germline V gene encodes CDR1 SGHNT and CDR2 YYREEE (reference sequence). Trimming shortened V by 3 bases and J by 8 bases, and 14 bases separated the two germline ends. The CDR3 loop reads CASSSYSGGEAFF. CDR3 in DNA: TGTGCCAGCAGCTCCTACAGTGGAGGGGAAGCTTTCTTT.

This clone has a handful of counts. V gene TRBV19 combines with J gene TRBJ1-2; a possible D gene is TRBD1 (5 bases). Per germline, CDR1 LNHDA and CDR2 SQIVND (reference sequence). Trimming took 1 base from V and 8 from J, leaving 17 bases between them. The CDR3 has 15 residues. In DNA, the CDR3 is TGTGCCAGTAGTATAGGTCTACAGGAACGGCGGGGCTACACCTTC. Its protein is CASSIGLQERRGYTF.

In this sample, this clone turned up a few times. The rearrangement links TRBV7-2 to TRBJ1-6; D remains ambiguous. CDR1 and CDR2 from the germline V gene are SGHTA and FQGNSA. The CDR3 consists of 14 residues. Trimming took 5 bases from V and 9 from J, leaving 14 bases between them. The CDR3 region has the DNA TGTGCCAGCAGCCCCGGGTTTTTGGGTTCACCCCTCCACTTT. Amino acid sequence: CASSPGFLGSPLHF.

V and J are TRBV5-4 and TRBJ2-5; TRBD2 aligns across 9 bases. Germline CDR1 SGHNT, CDR2 YYREEE (reference sequence). The CDR3 sequence is 16 residues long. V dropped 1 base and J dropped 5; count of bases not matched to a gene: 9. The CDR3 region is CASSLLRGRAVETQYF. The DNA for the CDR3 is TGTGCCAGCAGCTTGCTTCGCGGGAGGGCGGTTGAGACCCAGTACTTC.

The chain joins TRBV28 to TRBJ2-3; TRBD1 might be the D (6 bases). CDR3 length: 15 residues. Germline CDR1 MDHEN, CDR2 SYDVKM. V was clipped by 5 bases and J by 1 base, with 13 bases between them. This CDR3 is CASSGQGIGTDTQYF. The CDR3 coding sequence is TGTGCCAGCAGTGGGCAGGGGATCGGCACAGATACGCAGTATTTT.

The gene calls are TRBV27 and TRBJ1-5; 8 bases are a match to TRBD1. Germline-derived CDR1 and CDR2 are MNHEY and SMNVEV (reference sequence). V lost 6 bases, J lost 7 bases, and 11 bases stayed unmatched. The CDR3 extends over 15 amino acids. The CDR3 nucleotides read TGTGCCAGCAGGGCTCAGGGGGCCCCAGGACAGCCCCAGCATTTT. It yields the protein CASRAQGAPGQPQHF.

The chain recombines TRBV10-3 with TRBJ2-3; D is possibly TRBD2 (5 bases). CDR3 length equals 18 residues. CDR1 is ENHRY and CDR2 is SYGVKD in the germline V gene. Trimming removed 0 bases at V and 1 base at J, with 17 bases between. CDR3 sequence reads: CAISESLSGGGRTDTQYF. CDR3 coding DNA: TGTGCCATCAGTGAGTCCCTGAGCGGAGGAGGTCGCACAGATACGCAGTATTTT.

The CDR3: CASKSLETGSNQPQHF. CDR3 DNA sequence: TGTGCCAGCAAATCCTTGGAGACAGGGAGCAATCAGCCCCAGCATTTT. This sequence joins TRBV28 and TRBJ1-5; TRBD1 agrees at 7 bases. CDR1 and CDR2 (germline): MDHEN, SYDVKM. The V segment lost 7 bases and the J segment 1 base; nucleotides outside the gene matches: 10. This CDR3 contains 16 residues.